One sample yielded the 29 T cell receptor beta chains listed below, sequenced in a study of cytomegalovirus exposure and HLA in healthy donors. TCRdb's table, derived via immunoSEQ multiplex PCR, lists solely in-frame clones and lacks some. The table lists 150,000 to 200,000 clones, roughly 96% of them singletons. The sample comprised PBMCs. The receptor set was obtained from a woman aged 18 to 35 in good health and CMV-seronegative.

V is TRBV2 and J is TRBJ1-2, with 9 positions matching TRBD1. The CDR3 has 14 residues. CDR1 SNHLY and CDR2 FYNNEI come from the germline V gene. Trimming at V came to 8 bases and at J to 7 bases, leaving 11 bases not matched to a gene. The CDR3 protein is CASVEGDRVFGYTF. For the CDR3, the DNA is TGTGCCAGCGTCGAGGGGGACAGGGTGTTTGGCTACACCTTC.

The chain links TRBV12-5 to TRBJ2-2; D gene unclear. Trimming removed 6 bases from V and 6 bases from J, with 8 bases in between. Germline lookup yields CDR1 LGHNT and CDR2 FRNRAP. This CDR3 has 12 amino acids. The CDR3 nucleotides are TGTGCTAGTGGGTTATCGTCCGGGGAGCTGTTTTTT. Translating it yields CASGLSSGELFF.

The rearrangement links TRBV7-2 to TRBJ2-1, with a weak D call TRBD2 (7 bases). Germline lookup yields CDR1 SGHTA and CDR2 FQGNSA. The CDR3 extends over 15 amino acids. The V gene lost 3 bases and the J gene lost 5 bases, with 14 bases spanning the gap. CDR3 nucleotides: TGTGCCAGCAGCTTTGACGGCGGGGGCCACAATGAGCAGTTCTTC. The encoded protein is CASSFDGGGHNEQFF.

The chain combines TRBV5-6 with TRBJ1-4, with D perhaps TRBD1 (6 bases). Trimming removed 4 bases at V and 16 bases at J, with 17 bases between. The germline V gene has CDR1 SGHDT and CDR2 YYEEEE. This CDR3 comprises 12 residues. The CDR3 loop is CASSPGGGLWFF. CDR3 nucleotide sequence: TGTGCCAGCAGCCCGGGGGGGGGCTTATGGTTTTTT. Full variable domain (outside the CDR3, taken from reference TRBV5-6 and TRBJ1-4): DAGVTQSPTHLIKTRGQQVTLRCSPKSGHDTVSWYQQALGQGPQFIFQYYEEEERQRGNFPDRFSGHQFPNYSSELNVNALLLGDSALYLCASSPGGGLWFFGSGTQLSVL.

The rearrangement uses TRBV10-3 and TRBJ1-5, with 10 positions matching TRBD1. This CDR3 contains 15 residues. CDR1 is ENHRY, CDR2 SYGVKD, per germline. Trimming removed 7 bases from V and 2 bases from J; junction bases left unmatched: 5. The CDR3 DNA reads TGTGCCATCAAATCGGACAGGGGGGGCAATCAGCCCCAGCATTTT. Its protein product is CAIKSDRGGNQPQHF.

V usage is TRBV29-1 and J usage is TRBJ1-1; D unclear. The CDR3 length is 12 residues. Germline V gene sequence: CDR1 SQVTM, CDR2 ANQGSEA. V lost 4 bases, J lost 1 base, and 7 bases lay in between. The CDR3, as DNA: TGCAGCGTTGCGACTGGGAACACTGAAGCTTTCTTT. This sequence encodes CSVATGNTEAFF.

The chain combines TRBV9 with TRBJ1-5; 11 nucleotides match TRBD1. The germline gives CDR1 SGDLS, CDR2 YYNGEE. V dropped 4 bases and J dropped 9; count of bases not matched to a gene: 9. The CDR3 length is 15 residues. The CDR3 coding sequence is TGTGCCAGCAGCCCGGGGACAGGGGGTATTTGGCCCCAGCATTTT. Protein sequence: CASSPGTGGIWPQHF.

This chain uses TRBV4-3 with TRBJ2-6, with D tentatively TRBD1 (5 bases). Germline CDR1 reads LGHNA; CDR2 reads YSLEER. The CDR3 covers 15 residues. With 3 bases removed from V and 2 bases from J, the gap between germline ends came to 8 bases. The CDR3, as DNA: TGCGCCAGCAGCCACCAGGGTCCTGGGGCCAACGTCCTGACTTTC. Protein sequence: CASSHQGPGANVLTF.

The rearrangement uses TRBV6-5 and TRBJ2-4, with 8 nucleotides matching TRBD1. The CDR3 length is 15 residues. Germline CDR1 is MNHEY and CDR2 is SVGAGI. With 6 bases clipped from V and 0 bases from J, the junction kept 4 bases outside the gene matches. CDR3 coding DNA: TGTGCCAGCAGGGGACAGGCCCTAGCCAAAAACATTCAGTACTTC. It encodes CASRGQALAKNIQYF.

This chain joins TRBV5-5 and TRBJ2-3, with 9 bases aligning to TRBD2. The V gene end was trimmed by 4 bases and the J gene end by 0 bases; junction bases not matched to a gene: 9. Germline V gene data show CDR1 as SGHKS and CDR2 as YYEKEE (reference sequence). The CDR3 sequence is 17 residues long. As DNA, the CDR3 is TGTGCCAGCAGCCCTACCCGACTAGCGGCAAGCACAGATACGCAGTATTTT. Its translation is CASSPTRLAASTDTQYF.

This chain connects TRBV6-5 to TRBJ2-1, with D tentatively TRBD1 (5 bases). This CDR3 is built from 16 residues. CDR1 is MNHEY and CDR2 is SVGAGI in the germline V gene. Trimming removed 6 bases from V and 0 bases from J, with 15 bases in between. The chain's CDR3 is CASSYKGYNSYNEQFF. As DNA, the CDR3 is TGTGCCAGCAGCTACAAGGGGTATAACTCCTACAATGAGCAGTTCTTC.

The gene calls are TRBV6-6 and TRBJ2-7; D might be TRBD2 (5 bases). This CDR3 has 15 residues. V lost 5 bases and J 7 bases, leaving 21 bases between the germline ends. In germline, CDR1 is MNHNY, CDR2 SVGAGI (reference sequence). In DNA, the CDR3 is TGTGCCAGCAGTCGCACATTGACTAATTCGGGAGAGCAGTACTTC. It encodes CASSRTLTNSGEQYF.

The rearrangement links TRBV19 to TRBJ2-2, with D uncertain. This CDR3 is 12 amino acids long. The V gene lost 6 bases and the J gene lost 3 bases, with 5 bases spanning the gap. Per germline, CDR1 LNHDA and CDR2 SQIVND (reference sequence). The CDR3 bases are TGTGCCAGTAGACGCGACACCGGGGAGCTGTTTTTT. Encoded protein: CASRRDTGELFF. The variable domain in full, with the rest retrieved from reference TRBV19 and TRBJ2-2, is DGGITQSPKYLFRKEGQNVTLSCEQNLNHDAMYWYRQDPGQGLRLIYYSQIVNDFQKGDIAEGYSVSREKKESFPLTVTSAQKNPTAFYLCASRRDTGELFFGEGSRLTVL.

The rearrangement links TRBV2 to TRBJ1-2, with D unresolved. Deletions cut 1 base from V and 8 bases from J, with 17 bases between. Looked up from germline, CDR1 is SNHLY and CDR2 is FYNNEI. The CDR3 contains 15 residues. CDR3 region: CASSEGGPGLGGYTF. CDR3 in DNA: TGTGCCAGCAGTGAAGGCGGGCCGGGTTTGGGAGGCTACACCTTC.

This sequence joins TRBV27 and TRBJ2-3; tentative D call: TRBD1 (5 bases). The ends were cut back, 2 bases at V and 2 bases at J, with 11 bases in the middle. CDR1 MNHEY and CDR2 SMNVEV come from the germline V gene (reference sequence). The CDR3 is 15 residues long. This CDR3 is CASSLRGPPTDTQYF. The CDR3 nucleotides read TGTGCCAGCAGTTTAAGGGGCCCGCCCACAGATACGCAGTATTTT.

The J gene is TRBJ1-1, the V gene TRBV7-2, with D unclear. This CDR3 spans 12 amino acids. Germline CDR1 and CDR2: SGHTA and FQGNSA. V lost 5 bases, J lost 6 bases, and 10 bases lay in between. CDR3 in amino acids: CASSADLAEAFF. The CDR3 DNA follows: TGTGCCAGCAGCGCAGACCTAGCTGAAGCTTTCTTT.

This clone occurred once. The rearrangement uses TRBV6-4 and TRBJ1-2, with 8 bases lining up with TRBD1. The CDR3 totals 15 residues. Germline trimming cut 6 bases from V and 3 bases from J; bases unmatched to any gene: 9. Germline-derived CDR1 and CDR2 are MRHNA and SNTAGT. The CDR3 sequence is CASRRGTGGDYGYTF. The CDR3 region has the DNA TGTGCCAGCAGGAGAGGGACAGGTGGTGACTATGGCTACACCTTC.

The chain carries TRBV5-5 and TRBJ2-3; tentative D call: TRBD2 (5 bases). Germline-derived CDR1 and CDR2 are SGHKS and YYEKEE (reference sequence). This CDR3 comprises 15 residues. The V gene lost 4 bases and the J gene lost 0 bases, with 12 bases spanning the gap. Here the CDR3 reads CASSRRGASTDTQYF. The CDR3 nucleotides read TGTGCCAGCAGCCGACGGGGAGCTAGCACAGATACGCAGTATTTT.

J is TRBJ2-5 and V is TRBV18; the match to TRBD1 covers 9 bases. V was clipped by 0 bases and J by 1 base; unmatched bases: 0. This CDR3 spans 15 amino acids. Germline CDR1 reads KGHSH; CDR2 reads LQKENI. The CDR3 region is CASSPPGQGQETQYF. CDR3 coding DNA: TGTGCCAGCTCACCACCGGGACAGGGCCAAGAGACCCAGTACTTC.

This chain connects TRBV15 to TRBJ2-3; D is possibly TRBD1 (6 bases). This CDR3 is built from 16 residues. The germline gives CDR1 LNHNV, CDR2 YYDKDF (reference sequence). The V and J ends lost 5 bases and 1 base respectively, with 16 bases between them. The CDR3 DNA sequence: TGTGCCACCAGCGGAAAGGGACACGCGGGCACAGATACGCAGTATTTT. Translated, it gives CATSGKGHAGTDTQYF.

This chain connects TRBV6-6 to TRBJ1-3; TRBD1 aligns across 9 bases. CDR3 length: 16 residues. Germline CDR1 is MNHNY and CDR2 is SVGAGI (reference sequence). V gave up 4 bases and J gave up 4 bases; unmatched junction bases: 8. DNA for the CDR3: TGTGCCAGCAGTTTACAGGGGGCGCCGAAAGGAAACACCATATATTTT. It translates to CASSLQGAPKGNTIYF.

The V gene is TRBV6-5, the J gene TRBJ2-7; TRBD2 is a possible D gene (5 bases). The germline V gene has CDR1 MNHEY and CDR2 SVGAGI. With 6 bases removed from V and 3 bases from J, the gap between germline ends came to 15 bases. This CDR3 has 14 residues. The CDR3 protein is CASRDTRGSYEQYF. CDR3 bases: TGTGCCAGCAGGGATACTAGAGGAAGCTACGAGCAGTACTTC.

V is TRBV18 and J is TRBJ2-5; D is perhaps TRBD2 (5 bases). Germline CDR1 is KGHSH and CDR2 is LQKENI. The CDR3 covers 14 residues. V shed 0 bases and J shed 5 bases, with 10 bases lying between them. CDR3 residues: CASSPPGTRETQYF. The CDR3 bases are TGTGCCAGCTCACCACCGGGAACTAGGGAGACCCAGTACTTC.

The rearrangement links TRBV2 to TRBJ1-2; 8 bases agree with TRBD1. Trimming at V came to 6 bases and at J to 8 bases, leaving 5 bases not matched to a gene. CDR1 and CDR2 (germline): SNHLY, FYNNEI. This CDR3 is 12 amino acids long. Here the CDR3 reads CASRETGAGYTF. DNA for the CDR3: TGTGCCAGCAGGGAGACAGGGGCGGGCTACACCTTC.

The genes are TRBV4-1 and TRBJ2-4; 11 bases match TRBD1. This CDR3 is 16 amino acids long. Germline V gives CDR1 MGHRA, CDR2 YSYEKL. V lost 0 bases, J lost 8 bases, and 6 bases stayed unmatched. CDR3 sequence: CASSQERTGGRDIQYF. CDR3 DNA: TGCGCCAGCAGCCAAGAAAGGACAGGGGGCCGGGACATTCAGTACTTC.

The rearrangement joins TRBV30 to TRBJ2-5; possibly TRBD1 for D (5 bases). Germline CDR1 is GTSNPN and CDR2 is SVGIG (reference sequence). The CDR3 has 13 amino acids. The ends were cut back, 4 bases at V and 5 bases at J, with 14 bases in the middle. Written as DNA, the CDR3 is TGTGCCTGGACTCACGACAGTCAGGAGACCCAGTACTTC. Translation: CAWTHDSQETQYF.

V usage is TRBV5-6 and J usage is TRBJ2-1, with 8 bases fitting TRBD2. V lost 1 base to trimming and J lost 5 bases; unmatched junction nucleotides: 5. The CDR3 has 15 amino acids. In germline, CDR1 is SGHDT, CDR2 YYEEEE. CDR3 nucleotides: TGTGCCAGCAGCTTGCGGGGGGGTACAAACAATGAGCAGTTCTTC. Its protein is CASSLRGGTNNEQFF. Full variable domain (missing parts from reference TRBV5-6 and TRBJ2-1): DAGVTQSPTHLIKTRGQQVTLRCSPKSGHDTVSWYQQALGQGPQFIFQYYEEEERQRGNFPDRFSGHQFPNYSSELNVNALLLGDSALYLCASSLRGGTNNEQFFGPGTRLTVL.

Turning to this clone: The junction differs from germline at one of its ends, possibly a read error. The V gene is TRBV14, the J gene TRBJ2-7; a possible D gene is TRBD2 (6 bases). From germline, CDR1 is SGHDN and CDR2 FVKESK. CDR3 length: 15 residues. CDR3 residues: CASSQWGDGGYGQYF. In DNA, the CDR3 is TGTGCCAGCAGCCAATGGGGCGACGGAGGGTACGGGCAGTACTTC.

The V gene is TRBV4-1, the J gene TRBJ1-5, with no clear D. V was shortened by 5 bases and J by 6 bases, with 20 bases between the two germline ends. Germline V gene data show CDR1 as MGHRA and CDR2 as YSYEKL. This CDR3 has 16 residues. The CDR3 protein is CASSRVGLGGGQPQHF. CDR3 nucleotides: TGCGCCAGCAGCAGAGTTGGCCTAGGAGGCGGTCAGCCCCAGCATTTT.